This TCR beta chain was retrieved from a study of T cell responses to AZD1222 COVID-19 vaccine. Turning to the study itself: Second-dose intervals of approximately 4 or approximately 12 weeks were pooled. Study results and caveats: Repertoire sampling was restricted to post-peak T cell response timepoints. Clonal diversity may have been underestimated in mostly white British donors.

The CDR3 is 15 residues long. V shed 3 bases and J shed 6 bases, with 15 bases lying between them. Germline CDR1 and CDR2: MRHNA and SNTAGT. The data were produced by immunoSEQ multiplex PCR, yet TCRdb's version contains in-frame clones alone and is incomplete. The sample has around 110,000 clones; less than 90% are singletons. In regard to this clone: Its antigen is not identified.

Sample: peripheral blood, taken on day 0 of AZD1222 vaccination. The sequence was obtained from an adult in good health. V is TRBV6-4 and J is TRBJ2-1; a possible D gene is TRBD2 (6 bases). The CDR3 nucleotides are TGTGCCAGCAGTGAATCCCCGGGACTCTTCAATGAGCAGTTCTTC. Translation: CASSESPGLFNEQFF.